Given below is one T cell receptor (beta chain) in context. Antigen: not known. The template was total RNA from whole blood, with no T cell sorting. The data derive from a study of monozygotic twins with inflammatory bowel disease. Findings of the study overall: Other individuals had fewer clonotypes in common with IBD patients than with healthy twins, especially with disease activity. It was in IBD patients that TCRbeta diversity (inverse Simpson) was lower than in healthy co-twins.

In germline, CDR1 is SGHKS, CDR2 YYEKEE (reference sequence). The length of the CDR3 is 14 residues. TCRdb derives one entry per CDR3 protein from the 5' RACE reads, leaving out DNA. The sample features about 160,000 distinct CDR3 sequences, with about 7.4% in its top ten. This clonotype was obtained from a human donor with ulcerative colitis or Crohn's disease, or a healthy co-twin of an affected twin (not recorded which). Sequencing was performed on blood. The chain has TRBV5-5 and TRBJ2-5. CDR3 in amino acids: CASSLELYQETQYF.